A single sample is the source of the 5 T cell receptor beta chains below, sequenced in a study of T cells after yellow fever vaccination (dated 2019 in TCRdb). The treatment or condition label for this specimen denotes: live attenuated yellow fever vaccine strain. The method behind the library was 5' RACE. The sequencer was an Illumina NovaSeq 6000. TCRdb ran its own pipeline on the public reads, namely fastp trimming at Q25 and MiXCR clone calling, and kept in-frame beta chains. When rows share a CDR3 protein, they turn into one entry using the most common DNA and genes. For this sample the table gives approximately 300,000 distinct CDR3 sequences, of which roughly 10% were detected only once. The top ten clonotypes cover roughly 3% of the sample. The sample consisted of CD4+ T cells sorted from PBMCs, taken 45 days after the yellow fever booster vaccination. These receptors came from a man aged 18 to 29 who received the YFV17D yellow fever vaccine.

This clonotype was recorded at least ten times. CDR3 in amino acids: CASSSGFQETQYF. CDR3 in DNA: TGTGCCAGCAGTTCGGGCTTTCAAGAGACCCAGTACTTC. The genes are TRBV6-1 and TRBJ2-5, with D unresolved. The germline V gene has CDR1 MNHNS and CDR2 SASEGT. V lost 5 bases and J lost 2, with 9 bases in between. The CDR3 consists of 13 residues.

This clonotype was observed many times. The chain is built from TRBV12-3 or TRBV12-4 and TRBJ1-2; 12 bases are a match to TRBD1. The trim removed 4 bases at V and 4 bases at J, leaving 1 base unmatched. The CDR3 sequence is 14 residues long. For the CDR3, the DNA is TGTGCCAGCAGTTGGGGACAGGGGGCCTATGGCTACACCTTC. It specifies CASSWGQGAYGYTF.

The V call is TRBV9, the J call TRBJ2-3; no clear D gene. The germline CDR1 and CDR2 sequences are SGDLS and YYNGEE. The CDR3 sequence is 13 residues long. Trimming took 0 bases from V and 6 from J, leaving 8 bases between them. The CDR3 bases are TGTGCCAGCAGCGTAGGTCAACCTGATACGCAGTATTTT. This gives the protein CASSVGQPDTQYF.

This clonotype has a handful of counts. This chain connects TRBV6-1 to TRBJ2-7, with D perhaps matching TRBD1 or TRBD2 (5 bases each). Looked up from germline, CDR1 is MNHNS and CDR2 is SASEGT. Trimming removed 8 bases from V and 0 bases from J, with 14 bases in between. The CDR3 covers 14 residues. Here the CDR3 DNA reads TGTGCCAGCGGGGGTGTCCGGAGCTCCTACGAGCAGTACGTC. Translated: CASGGVRSSYEQYV.

This clonotype was detected a few times. DNA for the CDR3: TGTGCCAGCAGCCCCTCTCACGGACAGCAGTACGAGCAGTACTTC. Translating it yields CASSPSHGQQYEQYF. This chain joins TRBV7-2 and TRBJ2-7; D might be TRBD1 (6 bases). Trimming shortened V by 5 bases and J by 4 bases, and 18 bases separated the two germline ends. CDR1 and CDR2 from the germline V gene are SGHTA and FQGNSA. The CDR3 totals 15 residues. Based on the CDR3 plus reference TRBV7-2 and TRBJ2-7, the full variable domain is GAGVSQSPSNKVTEKGKDVELRCDPISGHTALYWYRQSLGQGLEFLIYFQGNSAPDKSGLPSDRFSAERTGGSVSTLTIQRTQQEDSAVYLCASSPSHGQQYEQYFGPGTRLTVT.